These 3 T cell receptor beta chains were all obtained from the same sample, sequenced in a study of blood T cell repertoires in COVID-19 (TCRdb year 2020). Library generation was performed with the immunoSEQ multiplex PCR assay. The table was pulled from immuneACCESS by TCRdb, which kept in-frame rearrangements only. Such tables lose some clones; where checked, under half of the loss comes from unresolved V genes, and the rest has no known cause. The sample contains over 150,000 clones, around 84% of them found a single time. Under 2% of the sample is in the top ten clones. Sequenced material: peripheral blood. These receptors all come from a man older than 75 with acute or convalescent COVID-19.

The chain combines TRBV19 with TRBJ2-2, with a possible D match to TRBD2 (5 bases). Trimming pared 7 bases from V and 3 bases from J, leaving 21 bases between. The CDR3 has 17 amino acids. Germline V lookup: CDR1 LNHDA, CDR2 SQIVND (reference sequence). CDR3 bases: TGTGCCAGTATGGATAGAGTTCCAATCGGGGACACCGGGGAGCTGTTTTTT. This encodes CASMDRVPIGDTGELFF.

The V gene is TRBV18, the J gene TRBJ1-5; D gene unclear. The CDR3 totals 14 residues. Trimming shortened V by 6 bases and J by 7 bases, and 16 bases separated the two germline ends. Per germline, CDR1 KGHSH and CDR2 LQKENI. The CDR3 DNA reads TGTGCCAGCTCGCAGGAGCCGGGAGAGCAGCCCCAGCATTTT. It specifies CASSQEPGEQPQHF. Complete variable domain (other parts from reference TRBV18 and TRBJ1-5): NAGVMQNPRHLVRRRGQEARLRCSPMKGHSHVYWYRQLPEEGLKFMVYLQKENIIDESGMPKERFSAEFPKEGPSILRIQQVVRGDSAAYFCASSQEPGEQPQHFGDGTRLSIL.

The chain carries TRBV2 and TRBJ1-5; tentative D call: TRBD1 (6 bases). Trimming took off 5 bases at V and 4 bases at J, with 12 bases between the two ends. CDR3 length: 14 amino acids. CDR1 and CDR2 from the germline V gene are SNHLY and FYNNEI. CDR3 sequence (DNA): TGTGCCAGCAGTTACGACAGGCGGAATCAGCCCCAGCATTTT. Protein product: CASSYDRRNQPQHF.